This T cell receptor beta chain was documented in a study of vaccination and CD4 T cells after COVID-19. At the level of the study: Convalescent donors were composed of six males and four females, of whom two were Hispanic.

Sequencing of DNA taken from cultured CD4+ T cells relied on the Oncomine TCR Beta short-read assay. Genomic DNA was extracted from cultured CD4+ T cells. TCRdb re-analysed the PCR reads in MiXCR, keeping a single row per CDR3 protein. The table shows roughly 4,200 distinct CDR3 sequences, with 68% occurring only once. This sample's treatment: approximately 9-day PBMC culture with coronavirus spike peptide pools or control peptides (ViraFEST assay). With 1 base clipped from V and 8 bases from J, the junction kept 12 bases outside the gene matches. Germline-derived CDR1 and CDR2 are SGHVS and FQNEAQ. This CDR3 region has 16 residues. Details on this clonotype: Its antigen is as yet unknown.

Input material: CD4+ T cells from blood, cultured in vitro. The V and J genes are TRBV7-8 and TRBJ1-2; 8 nucleotides match TRBD1. The clonotype originates from a human donor who had recovered from COVID-19. The CDR3: CASSLEPAGTGGGYTF. The DNA of the CDR3 is TGTGCCAGCAGCTTAGAGCCTGCCGGGACAGGAGGGGGCTACACCTTC.